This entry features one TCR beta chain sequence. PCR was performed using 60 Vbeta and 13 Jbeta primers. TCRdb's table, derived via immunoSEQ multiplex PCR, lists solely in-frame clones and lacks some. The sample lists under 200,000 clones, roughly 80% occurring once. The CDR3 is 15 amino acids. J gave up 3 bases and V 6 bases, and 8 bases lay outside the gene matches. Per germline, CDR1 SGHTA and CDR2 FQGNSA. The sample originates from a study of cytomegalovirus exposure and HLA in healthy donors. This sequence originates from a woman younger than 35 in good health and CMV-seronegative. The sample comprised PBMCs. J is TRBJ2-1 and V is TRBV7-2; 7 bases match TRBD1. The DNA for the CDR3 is TGTGCCAGCAGACCATACAGGGACAGCTACAATGAGCAGTTCTTC. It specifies CASRPYRDSYNEQFF.